This TCR beta chain was recovered during a study of cytomegalovirus exposure and HLA in healthy donors. Study-wide points: TCR beta V segments were, for the most part, productive about 87% or about 30% of the time in an earlier analysis. Cytomegalovirus-associated status was assigned to about 160 TCR beta chains. Apparent HLA restriction characterized most CMV-associated TCR beta chains in a later analysis.

Primers included in the PCR were 60 Vbeta and 13 Jbeta primers. The protocol was immunoSEQ multiplex PCR, while the TCRdb copy is restricted to in-frame clones and leaves out a portion. The sample includes about 15,000 clones, 60% to 70% seen only once; the top ten take roughly 18%. With regard to this clone: Its antigen remains unknown.

The sample taken for sequencing was PBMCs. The sequence came from a woman in her forties or fifties in good health and CMV-seropositive.

The CDR3 DNA is TGTGCCAGCAGCCCGAGACTAGCAGGTGAGCAGTTCTTC. Its translation: CASSPRLAGEQFF. The chain couples TRBV7-2 to TRBJ2-1; TRBD2 matches 7 bases. The CDR3 has 13 amino acids. The germline gives CDR1 SGHTA, CDR2 FQGNSA. V dropped 5 bases and J dropped 9; count of bases not matched to a gene: 7.